This is a list of T cell receptor beta chains from one sample in a study of cytomegalovirus exposure and HLA in healthy donors. Method: immunoSEQ multiplex PCR; TCRdb's copy keeps in-frame clones and lacks some. In the table there are approximately 180,000 clones, about 83% of which are singletons. Sequenced: PBMCs. The receptors come from a girl aged 10 to 17 in good health and CMV-seropositive. Both conserved end residues are part of each CDR3. The order of the fields is CDR3 length, J gene, clone size, D gene, V gene, CDR3 DNA, CDR3 protein. D genes are given only for firm matches. Size is stated for part of the rows, as once, few or many counts, or as a class when the clone is expanded.

14,TRBJ1-1,.,TRBD1,TRBV19,TGTGCCAGTAGTATAGGACAGGGGATAACTGAAGCTTTCTTT,CASSIGQGITEAFF
11,TRBJ2-2,.,.,TRBV30,TGTGCCTGGACCGGGAGAGGGGAGCTGTTTTTT,CAWTGRGELFF
19,TRBJ2-2,.,.,TRBV12-5,TGTGCTAGTGGTTCGTCAAAGGGGGGGTTACTTTACACGGCCGGGGAGCTGTTTTTT,CASGSSKGGLLYTAGELFF
16,TRBJ1-2,.,TRBD1,TRBV14,TGTGCCAGCAGCCCGGGACAGATCCTGGTCCTCTATGGCTACACCTTC,CASSPGQILVLYGYTF
13,TRBJ2-6,few,.,TRBV2,TGTGCCAGCAGCCTCTCTGGGGCCAACGTCCTGACTTTC,CASSLSGANVLTF
15,TRBJ2-7,.,.,TRBV14,TGTGCCAGCAGCCTTGGGATAGGGGCCCTTTACGAGCAGTACTTC,CASSLGIGALYEQYF
14,TRBJ2-5,few,TRBD2,TRBV7-6,TGTGCCAGCAGCGGCCCTAGCGGGGTAGAGACCCAGTACTTC,CASSGPSGVETQYF
14,TRBJ1-3,.,.,TRBV30,TGTGCCTGGAGTGTCGGGGGGCTTGGAAACACCATATATTTT,CAWSVGGLGNTIYF
16,TRBJ1-5,.,.,TRBV7-8,TGTGCCAGCAGCTTAGTATTAGGGAGGAGTAATCAGCCCCAGCATTTT,CASSLVLGRSNQPQHF
13,TRBJ1-2,.,.,TRBV6-5,TGTGCCAGCAGTCGCGAGGGTAACTATGGCTACACCTTC,CASSREGNYGYTF
12,TRBJ2-7,.,.,TRBV30,TGTGCCTGGAGTTACAAGTCCTACGAGCAGTACTTC,CAWSYKSYEQYF
15,TRBJ2-1,.,.,TRBV5-6,TGTGCCAGCAGCTTGGTGTCCGGAGGGCGGGGTGAGCAGTTCTTC,CASSLVSGGRGEQFF
14,TRBJ1-5,.,.,TRBV9,TGTGCCAGCAGCCCACCTGAGTCTCGGGGGCCCCAGCATTTT,CASSPPESRGPQHF
18,TRBJ2-3,.,.,TRBV12-5,TGTGCTAGTGGTTTGGTAGTGACAGGACTTGTAGGCACAGATACGCAGTATTTT,CASGLVVTGLVGTDTQYF
14,TRBJ2-7,.,.,TRBV27,TGTGCCAGCAGTGTAACAGGGTCGGGATACGAGCAGTACTTC,CASSVTGSGYEQYF
14,TRBJ1-1,.,TRBD1,TRBV5-1,TGCGCCAGCGGCATGACAGGGCGTGACACTGAAGCTTTCTTT,CASGMTGRDTEAFF
16,TRBJ2-6,.,.,TRBV14,TGTGCCAGCAGCCGATTAACAGTCTCTGGGGCCAACGTCCTGACTTTC,CASSRLTVSGANVLTF
15,TRBJ2-7,.,.,TRBV27,TGTGCCAGCAGTGGGGGACACTCCACCTCCTACGAGCAGTACTTC,CASSGGHSTSYEQYF
12,TRBJ2-5,few,.,TRBV5-5,TGTGCCAGCAGCTGGGAGTCAAAGACCCAGTACTTC,CASSWESKTQYF
13,TRBJ2-5,few,TRBD1,TRBV27,TGTGCCAGCAGTCCGGGACAGCAAGAGACCCAGTACTTC,CASSPGQQETQYF
16,TRBJ2-2,.,TRBD1,TRBV6-5,TGTGCCAGCAGTTCGACAGGGTTTCTTAACACCGGGGAGCTGTTTTTT,CASSSTGFLNTGELFF
13,TRBJ1-2,.,.,TRBV19,TGTGCCAGTAGTTACCGGACTTTTTATGGCTACACCTTC,CASSYRTFYGYTF
13,TRBJ2-6,few,.,TRBV6-6,TGTGCCAGCGAGGCGGCTGGGGCCAACGTCCTGACTTTC,CASEAAGANVLTF
17,TRBJ2-1,.,.,TRBV4-1,TGCGCCAGCAGCCAAGTACTAGGGGGGGCCGCATCCAATGAGCAGTTCTTC,CASSQVLGGAASNEQFF
14,TRBJ1-2,.,.,TRBV14,TGTGCCAGCAGCCAAGGTCCCAGGAACCATGGCTACACCTTC,CASSQGPRNHGYTF
14,TRBJ1-6,once,.,TRBV5-5,TGTGCCAGCAGCTTGGACATTCCGCAGTTAACCCTCCACTTT,CASSLDIPQLTLHF
16,TRBJ1-1,.,.,TRBV18,TGTGCCAGCTCACCTACCTCCGGACAGACGAACACTGAAGCTTTCTTT,CASSPTSGQTNTEAFF
16,TRBJ1-2,.,TRBD1,TRBV7-9,TGTGCCAGCAGCTTGGGACCGGGACAGGGATCCTATGGCTACACCTTC,CASSLGPGQGSYGYTF
14,TRBJ2-2,.,.,TRBV15,TGTGCCACCAGCAGCTGGCCGAACACCGGGGAGCTGTTTTTT,CATSSWPNTGELFF
16,TRBJ2-4,.,TRBD2,TRBV5-6,TGTGCCAGCAGCAGACTTAGCGGGGGGGCCATGAACATTCAGTACTTC,CASSRLSGGAMNIQYF
16,TRBJ1-6,.,.,TRBV5-6,TGTGCCAGCAGCGTGACAGGTTTCAGGAACAATTCACCCCTCCACTTT,CASSVTGFRNNSPLHF
12,TRBJ2-7,.,.,TRBV5-4,TGTGCCAGCAGGGGGACGGCGGGGGAGCAGTACTTC,CASRGTAGEQYF
13,TRBJ1-1,.,.,TRBV29-1,TGCAGCGTTGAATCTGGGGGAGGCACTGAAGCTTTCTTT,CSVESGGGTEAFF
15,TRBJ1-3,few,TRBD1,TRBV6-5,TGTGCCAGCAGTTACGAGGGGGCCACTGGAAACACCATATATTTT,CASSYEGATGNTIYF
11,TRBJ1-1,.,.,TRBV7-6,TGTGCCAGCAGTACCGGCACTGAAGCTTTCTTT,CASSTGTEAFF
16,TRBJ2-1,.,.,TRBV5-6,TGTGCCAGCAGCTTGAGGCGAATGAACAGGTACAATGAGCAGTTCTTC,CASSLRRMNRYNEQFF
14,TRBJ2-7,.,.,TRBV6-1,TGTGCCAGCAGTTCCTCTGTTGGAGGGCGCGAGCAGTACTTC,CASSSSVGGREQYF
15,TRBJ2-1,.,TRBD1,TRBV9,TGTGCCAGCAGCGTAGACGGGACAGGGATGAATGAGCAGTTCTTC,CASSVDGTGMNEQFF
14,TRBJ1-1,.,TRBD1,TRBV29-1,TGCAGCGTTGGTTACAGGGGAAGGAACACTGAAGCTTTCTTT,CSVGYRGRNTEAFF
17,TRBJ1-3,.,TRBD1,TRBV7-6,TGTGCCAGCAGCTACCGACCGGGACAGAATAGTGGAAACACCATATATTTT,CASSYRPGQNSGNTIYF
13,TRBJ1-3,.,.,TRBV12-5,TGTGCTAGTATCCGGGGGTCCGGAAACACCATATATTTT,CASIRGSGNTIYF
14,TRBJ1-2,.,.,TRBV2,TGTGCCAGCAGTAGGGACACTTCGAAGTATGGCTACACCTTC,CASSRDTSKYGYTF